The 28 T cell receptor beta chains listed next were all sequenced from one sample in a study of blood T cell repertoires in COVID-19. The repertoire was sequenced with immunoSEQ multiplex PCR; TCRdb's copy has only in-frame clones and lacks some. The sample records about 82,000 clones, around 82% being singletons. The sample was peripheral blood. All receptors come from an older woman with acute or convalescent COVID-19.

This sequence joins TRBV11-3 and TRBJ1-6; 11 nucleotides match TRBD1. V gave up 4 bases and J gave up 5 bases; unmatched junction bases: 1. Germline CDR1 and CDR2: SGHNT and YENEEA. CDR3 length equals 15 residues. This CDR3 reads CASSSGQGDNSPLHF. For the CDR3, the DNA is TGTGCCAGCAGCTCGGGACAGGGGGATAATTCACCCCTCCACTTT.

The gene calls are TRBV9 and TRBJ2-1; no clear D. This CDR3 comprises 14 residues. Germline V CDR1 and CDR2: SGDLS, YYNGEE. The V gene lost 0 bases and the J gene lost 5 bases, with 9 bases spanning the gap. CDR3 region: CASSVVRAHNEQFF. The CDR3 DNA follows: TGTGCCAGCAGCGTAGTTCGAGCTCACAATGAGCAGTTCTTC.

There are a few counts of this clone. CDR3 sequence reads: CASSEQGAEQPQHF. CDR3 DNA: TGTGCCAGTAGTGAACAGGGGGCGGAACAGCCCCAGCATTTT. The chain employs TRBV19 and TRBJ1-5; the match to TRBD1 covers 9 bases. V trimming: 5 bases; J trimming: 7 bases; junction bases outside the gene matches: 6. This CDR3 has 14 residues. Germline V gene sequence: CDR1 LNHDA, CDR2 SQIVND (reference sequence).

The chain combines TRBV6-5 with TRBJ2-7, with TRBD1 matching over 7 bases. The CDR3 has 14 residues. Germline trimming cut 4 bases from V and 5 bases from J; bases unmatched to any gene: 8. The germline gives CDR1 MNHEY, CDR2 SVGAGI. Here the CDR3 DNA reads TGTGCCAGCAGTTTTGACAGGGTCAGGAACGAGCAGTACTTC. Its protein is CASSFDRVRNEQYF.

This chain joins TRBV11-3 and TRBJ2-1; 8 bases agree with TRBD2. CDR1 is SGHNT and CDR2 is YENEEA in the germline V gene. The CDR3 consists of 17 residues. Losses at the gene ends were 5 bases for V and 4 bases for J; bases not matched to a gene: 13. CDR3 sequence reads: CASSRPWSGSPYNEQFF. The CDR3 DNA sequence: TGTGCCAGCAGCCGCCCGTGGAGCGGGAGCCCTTACAATGAGCAGTTCTTC. The complete variable domain, with remaining parts taken from reference TRBV11-3 and TRBJ2-1, reads EAGVVQSPRYKIIEKKQPVAFWCNPISGHNTLYWYLQNLGQGPELLIRYENEEAVDDSQLPKDRFSAERLKGVDSTLKIQPAELGDSAVYLCASSRPWSGSPYNEQFFGPGTRLTVL.

The chain couples TRBV28 to TRBJ1-2, with 7 bases aligning to TRBD1. Germline values: CDR1 MDHEN, CDR2 SYDVKM. V dropped 5 bases and J dropped 6; count of bases not matched to a gene: 3. This CDR3 is built from 12 residues. In DNA form, the CDR3 reads TGTGCCAGCAGTCCGGGACAGCATGGCTACACCTTC. Translated, it gives CASSPGQHGYTF.

The chain employs TRBV2 and TRBJ2-5, with no clear D. The V and J ends lost 8 bases and 1 base respectively, with 11 bases between them. The CDR3 sequence is 13 residues long. Germline lookup yields CDR1 SNHLY and CDR2 FYNNEI. CDR3 residues: CASHNPIQETQYF. Here the CDR3 DNA reads TGTGCCAGCCATAACCCTATCCAAGAGACCCAGTACTTC.

CDR3 DNA sequence: TGTGCCAGCAGTCGACAGGGAAACACTGAAGCTTTCTTT. It encodes CASSRQGNTEAFF. The chain has TRBV27 and TRBJ1-1; the match to TRBD1 covers 7 bases. The germline gives CDR1 MNHEY, CDR2 SMNVEV (reference sequence). Trimming at V came to 5 bases and at J to 2 bases, leaving 2 bases not matched to a gene. The CDR3 length is 13 residues.

The gene calls are TRBV24-1 and TRBJ2-3, with 7 bases that match TRBD2. Germline CDR1 reads KGHDR; CDR2 reads SFDVKD. This CDR3 has 16 amino acids. J lost 3 bases, V lost 2 bases, and 7 bases had no gene match. CDR3 DNA: TGTGCCACCAGTGATTCATCAAGCGGGGTAACAGATACGCAGTATTTT. Protein sequence: CATSDSSSGVTDTQYF.

This clone showed up just once. The junction departs from the called germline gene at one end, perhaps through a read error. V and J are TRBV7-7 and TRBJ2-1; D is unresolved. CDR3 length: 13 residues. The germline V gene has CDR1 SSHAT and CDR2 FNYEAQ (reference sequence). This chain's CDR3 is CASSFGAGNEQFF. The CDR3 region has the DNA TGTGCTAGCAGCTTCGGAGCTGGCAATGAGCAGTTCTTC.

As regards this clone: The identical CDR3 is also encoded by other nucleotide sequences in the sample. This chain links TRBV9 with TRBJ1-5; tentative D call: TRBD1 (6 bases). The CDR3 loop spans 15 amino acids. With 3 bases removed from V and 0 bases from J, the gap between germline ends came to 10 bases. The V gene's germline CDR1 is SGDLS and CDR2 YYNGEE. The CDR3 DNA is TGTGCCAGCAGCGCACAGGGTTATAGCAATCAGCCCCAGCATTTT. It specifies CASSAQGYSNQPQHF.

This clone was recorded only once. The chain employs TRBV6-4 and TRBJ1-2; 7 bases are a match to TRBD1. Germline lookup yields CDR1 MRHNA and CDR2 SNTAGT. The V and J ends lost 3 bases and 5 bases, in that order; junction bases with no gene match: 6. This CDR3 spans 14 amino acids. The CDR3 loop is CASSEGDRVYGYTF. CDR3 nucleotide sequence: TGTGCCAGCAGTGAGGGCGACAGGGTGTATGGCTACACCTTC.

Remarks on this clone: This same CDR3 is encoded by further DNA sequences in the sample. CDR3 nucleotides: TGTGCCAGCAGCCTCCGGGACAGGGAAGGTGGCTACACCTTC. Its protein product is CASSLRDREGGYTF. The chain couples TRBV11-3 to TRBJ1-2, with 9 bases matching TRBD1. This CDR3 region has 14 residues. J was trimmed by 7 bases and V by 5 bases; bases with no gene match: 8. The V gene's germline CDR1 is SGHNT and CDR2 YENEEA. The full variable domain, in which reference TRBV11-3 and TRBJ1-2 provide the parts outside the CDR3, is EAGVVQSPRYKIIEKKQPVAFWCNPISGHNTLYWYLQNLGQGPELLIRYENEEAVDDSQLPKDRFSAERLKGVDSTLKIQPAELGDSAVYLCASSLRDREGGYTFGSGTRLTVV.

This chain uses TRBV6-5 with TRBJ2-2; D is unresolved. The CDR3 has 12 amino acids. Germline loops: CDR1 MNHEY, CDR2 SVGAGI. V was pared by 6 bases and J by 5 bases, with 7 bases between. The CDR3: CASRTFTGELFF. CDR3 DNA sequence: TGTGCCAGCAGGACATTTACCGGGGAGCTGTTTTTT.

The chain links TRBV12-5 to TRBJ1-3; D is uncertain. The V end lost 4 bases, the J end lost 6 bases, and 16 bases lay between the germline ends. Germline V CDR1 and CDR2: LGHNT, FRNRAP. This CDR3 is built from 15 residues. The CDR3 sequence is CASGWLLGQLNTIYF. The DNA of the CDR3 is TGTGCTAGTGGTTGGCTCCTTGGGCAGTTAAACACCATATATTTT.

The V gene is TRBV6-5, the J gene TRBJ1-1, with 7 bases fitting TRBD1. The CDR3 sequence is 14 residues long. CDR1 is MNHEY and CDR2 is SVGAGI in the germline V gene. V lost 5 bases to trimming and J lost 3 bases; unmatched junction nucleotides: 6. The CDR3: CASSRDRGYTEAFF. In DNA form, the CDR3 reads TGTGCCAGCAGTCGGGACAGAGGGTACACTGAAGCTTTCTTT.

The chain joins TRBV2 to TRBJ2-7; TRBD2 aligns across 9 bases. This CDR3 comprises 11 residues. V gave up 4 bases and J gave up 12 bases; unmatched junction bases: 4. The V gene's germline CDR1 is SNHLY and CDR2 FYNNEI. CDR3 in amino acids: CASSARREGYF. In DNA, the CDR3 is TGTGCCAGCAGTGCCCGGCGGGAGGGGTACTTC.

The rearrangement uses TRBV7-2 and TRBJ2-4; 8 bases line up with TRBD2. The ends lost 6 bases at V and 11 bases at J; junction bases unmatched: 12. Germline assignment: CDR1 SGHTA and CDR2 FQGNSA. The CDR3 loop spans 14 amino acids. The CDR3 loop reads CASSDRTGGQVQYF. The CDR3 DNA follows: TGTGCCAGCAGTGACAGAACGGGGGGGCAGGTTCAGTACTTC.

The rearrangement links TRBV6-6 to TRBJ1-2; D possibly corresponds to TRBD1 (5 bases). This CDR3 has 12 amino acids. V was cut by 6 bases and J by 4 bases, with 9 bases left in between. CDR1 and CDR2 from the germline V gene are MNHNY and SVGAGI (reference sequence). The CDR3 bases are TGTGCCAGCAGCCAAGGGGCCTATGGCTACACCTTC. Its protein is CASSQGAYGYTF.

J is TRBJ2-5 and V is TRBV5-1, with a tentative D call TRBD2 (7 bases). Trimming took 2 bases from V and 1 from J, leaving 12 bases between them. Per germline, CDR1 SGHRS and CDR2 YFSETQ. This CDR3 has 15 amino acids. CDR3 residues: CASSLAGHTQETQYF. CDR3 sequence (DNA): TGCGCCAGCAGCTTAGCGGGACACACCCAAGAGACCCAGTACTTC.

This clone was found a few times. For the CDR3, the DNA is TGTGCCAGCAGTTTTATGGGACAGGGGGCTGGCGGCTACACCTTC. Protein sequence: CASSFMGQGAGGYTF. The V and J genes are TRBV27 and TRBJ1-2; 12 bases are a match to TRBD1. Unmatched junction bases numbered 7, after V lost 3 bases and J lost 8 bases. From germline, CDR1 is MNHEY and CDR2 SMNVEV (reference sequence). The CDR3 contains 15 residues.

The V and J genes are TRBV18 and TRBJ2-3; no clear D gene. V gave up 0 bases and J gave up 0 bases, with 7 bases separating them. The CDR3 runs to 15 residues. CDR1 is KGHSH, CDR2 LQKENI, per germline. CDR3 amino acids: CASSPPSSSTDTQYF. The CDR3 DNA reads TGTGCCAGCTCACCACCTAGCTCTAGCACAGATACGCAGTATTTT.

V is TRBV9 and J is TRBJ2-4, with D possibly being TRBD2 (6 bases). Germline CDR1 reads SGDLS; CDR2 reads YYNGEE. The V gene lost 0 bases and the J gene lost 6 bases, with 19 bases spanning the gap. This CDR3 contains 17 residues. The CDR3: CASSVDGGVLEGNIQYF. The CDR3 coding sequence is TGTGCCAGCAGCGTAGATGGCGGGGTCCTAGAGGGAAACATTCAGTACTTC.

The V and J genes are TRBV30 and TRBJ1-5, with 11 nucleotides matching TRBD1. Germline lookup yields CDR1 GTSNPN and CDR2 SVGIG (reference sequence). The junction had 7 bases not matched to a gene; V was cut back by 2 bases and J by 4 bases. The CDR3 spans 16 residues. The CDR3 nucleotides read TGTGCCTGGAGTACCGGACAGGGGGCCCTGAATCAGCCCCAGCATTTT. Its translation: CAWSTGQGALNQPQHF.

The gene calls are TRBV10-3 and TRBJ1-2; possible D gene TRBD1, 5 bases. CDR1 and CDR2 (germline): ENHRY, SYGVKD. The CDR3 consists of 13 residues. Trimming left V 10 bases short and J 3 bases short, with 15 bases between. This CDR3 is CATAGGEDYGYTF. In nucleotides, the CDR3 is TGTGCCACCGCCGGGGGGGAAGACTATGGCTACACCTTC.

This chain uses TRBV18 with TRBJ1-4; 7 bases agree with TRBD1. V shed 6 bases and J 4 bases; nucleotides not matched to a gene: 8. Per the germline V gene, CDR1 is KGHSH and CDR2 is LQKENI. This CDR3 contains 15 residues. CDR3 coding DNA: TGTGCCAGCTCGTCAACGACAGGGCGTAATGAAAAACTGTTTTTT. Its translation is CASSSTTGRNEKLFF.

Only a few counts were recorded for this clone. The V gene is TRBV10-3, the J gene TRBJ1-5, with a weak D call TRBD1 (5 bases). Germline assignment: CDR1 ENHRY and CDR2 SYGVKD. The V end was cut by 4 bases, the J end by 7 bases, with 8 bases between. This CDR3 contains 12 residues. CDR3 DNA sequence: TGTGCCATCAGTGGGGGGGACCAGCCCCAGCATTTT. It encodes CAISGGDQPQHF.

V and J are TRBV28 and TRBJ1-3; 7 nucleotides agree with TRBD1. Germline CDR1 MDHEN, CDR2 SYDVKM. Unmatched junction bases numbered 7, after V lost 2 bases and J lost 0 bases. The CDR3 loop spans 17 amino acids. The chain's CDR3 is CASSLPTTGFSGNTIYF. The CDR3 DNA sequence: TGTGCCAGCAGTTTACCCACGACAGGGTTCTCTGGAAACACCATATATTTT. Looking up the rest from reference TRBV28 and TRBJ1-3 gives the full variable domain: DVKVTQSSRYLVKRTGEKVFLECVQDMDHENMFWYRQDPGLGLRLIYFSYDVKMKEKGDIPEGYSVSREKKERFSLILESASTNQTSMYLCASSLPTTGFSGNTIYFGEGSWLTVV.